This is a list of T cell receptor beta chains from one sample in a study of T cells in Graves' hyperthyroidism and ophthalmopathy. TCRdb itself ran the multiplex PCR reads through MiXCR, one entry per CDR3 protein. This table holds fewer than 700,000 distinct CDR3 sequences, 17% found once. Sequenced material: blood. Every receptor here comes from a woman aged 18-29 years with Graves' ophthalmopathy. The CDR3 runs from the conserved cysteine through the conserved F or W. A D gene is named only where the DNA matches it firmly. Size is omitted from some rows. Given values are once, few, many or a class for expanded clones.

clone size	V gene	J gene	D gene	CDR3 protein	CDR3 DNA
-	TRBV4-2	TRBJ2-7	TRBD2	CASSQERGGNEQYF	TGTGCCAGCAGCCAGGAGCGGGGGGGCAACGAGCAGTACTTC
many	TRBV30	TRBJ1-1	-	CAWAREVAEAFF	TGTGCCTGGGCCAGGGAAGTCGCTGAAGCTTTCTTT
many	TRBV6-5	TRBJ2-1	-	CASSYSDEGNEQFF	TGTGCCAGCAGTTACTCTGACGAGGGAAATGAGCAGTTCTTC
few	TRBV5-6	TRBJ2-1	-	CASSLQATSRAVHEQFF	TGTGCCAGCAGCTTGCAGGCAACTAGCAGGGCGGTCCATGAGCAGTTCTTC
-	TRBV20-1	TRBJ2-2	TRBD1	CSARKIQGADTGELFF	TGCAGTGCTAGGAAAATACAGGGGGCGGACACCGGGGAGCTGTTTTTT
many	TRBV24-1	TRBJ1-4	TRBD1	CATSEAGTGNEKLFF	TGTGCCACCAGTGAAGCCGGGACAGGGAACGAAAAACTGTTTTTT
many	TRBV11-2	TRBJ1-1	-	CAIQPETPEAFF	TGTGCCATACAACCCGAGACTCCTGAAGCTTTCTTT
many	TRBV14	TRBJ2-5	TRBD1	CASSQAPGTGEVTQYF	TGTGCCAGCAGCCAAGCCCCCGGGACAGGAGAGGTGACCCAGTACTTC
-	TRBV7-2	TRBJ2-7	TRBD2	CASTPSGGYYNEQYF	TGTGCCAGCACCCCTAGCGGGGGGTACTACAATGAGCAGTACTTC
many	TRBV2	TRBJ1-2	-	CASLILQGWTF	TGTGCCAGCCTCATCCTACAGGGTTGGACCTTC
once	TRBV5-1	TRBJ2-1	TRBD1	CASSRSGTATTNEQFF	TGCGCCAGCAGCAGGTCCGGGACAGCAACTACCAATGAGCAGTTCTTC